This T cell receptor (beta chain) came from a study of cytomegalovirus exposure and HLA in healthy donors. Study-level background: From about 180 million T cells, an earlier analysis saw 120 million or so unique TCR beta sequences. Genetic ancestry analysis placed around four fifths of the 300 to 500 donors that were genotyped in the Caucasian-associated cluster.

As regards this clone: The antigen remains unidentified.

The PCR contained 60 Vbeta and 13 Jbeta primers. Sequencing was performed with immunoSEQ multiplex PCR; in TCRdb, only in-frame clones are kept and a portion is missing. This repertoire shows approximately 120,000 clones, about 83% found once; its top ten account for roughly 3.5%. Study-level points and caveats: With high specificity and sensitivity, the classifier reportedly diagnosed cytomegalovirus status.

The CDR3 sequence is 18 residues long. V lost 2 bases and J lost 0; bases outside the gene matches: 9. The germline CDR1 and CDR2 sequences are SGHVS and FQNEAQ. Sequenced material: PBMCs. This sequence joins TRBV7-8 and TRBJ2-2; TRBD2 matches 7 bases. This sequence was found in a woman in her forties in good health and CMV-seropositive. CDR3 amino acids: CASSLILAVRTNTGELFF. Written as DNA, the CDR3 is TGTGCCAGCAGCTTAATCCTAGCGGTTAGAACGAACACCGGGGAGCTGTTTTTT.